The 20 T cell receptor beta chains listed next were all sequenced from one sample in a study of T cells in localized non-small cell lung cancer. Profiled with immunoSEQ multiplex PCR; TCRdb holds only in-frame clones, not every one. Of roughly 30,000 clones in the sample, around 94% were seen once. The sample here was peripheral blood, taken before any cancer treatment. The receptors come from a woman between 40 and 69 years old with stage I lung adenocarcinoma.

The genes are TRBV5-1 and TRBJ2-7, with D possibly being TRBD1 (5 bases). Deletions cut 1 base from V and 6 bases from J, with 14 bases between. The CDR3 has 14 residues. Looked up from germline, CDR1 is SGHRS and CDR2 is YFSETQ. CDR3 in DNA: TGCGCCAGCAGCTTGAACGCAGGGCGCGGCGAGCAGTACTTC. Amino acid sequence: CASSLNAGRGEQYF.

Of note for this clone: In the same sample, other DNA sequences code for this CDR3. The V and J genes are TRBV7-2 and TRBJ1-2, with 8 bases matching TRBD1. The CDR3 runs 14 residues. Germline lookup yields CDR1 SGHTA and CDR2 FQGNSA. V lost 1 base to trimming and J lost 2 bases; unmatched junction nucleotides: 0. The CDR3 protein is CASSLDRGNYGYTF. CDR3 coding DNA: TGTGCCAGCAGCTTAGACAGGGGGAACTATGGCTACACCTTC.

This clone is a singleton in its sample. The chain couples TRBV5-1 to TRBJ2-3; D call uncertain. CDR1 and CDR2 (germline): SGHRS, YFSETQ. The CDR3 is 13 residues long. V lost 4 bases and J lost 2, with 8 bases in between. The CDR3 bases are TGCGCCAGCAGCGTCGGGTTCACAGATACGCAGTATTTT. It codes for CASSVGFTDTQYF.

The chain has TRBV21-1 and TRBJ1-1; TRBD1 is the table's D call, not checked against the DNA. TRBV21-1 is noted as a pseudogene. The CDR3 loop spans 14 amino acids. The CDR3 coding sequence is TGTGCCAGCAGCCCAGGGTGGGATTCCACTGAAGCTTTCTTT. This translates into CASSPGWDSTEAFF.

About this clone itself: The sample carries other DNA sequences with the same CDR3. The CDR3 DNA is TGTGCCAGCAGCTTCCGGTGGGGACAGGGATTGTACGAGCAGTACTTC. Translating gives CASSFRWGQGLYEQYF. This chain joins TRBV28 and TRBJ2-7; 9 nucleotides align to TRBD1. Germline trimming cut 6 bases from V and 4 bases from J; bases unmatched to any gene: 13. CDR1 and CDR2 from the germline V gene are MDHEN and SYDVKM. The CDR3 covers 16 residues.

The chain couples TRBV19 to TRBJ2-5, with 7 bases identical to TRBD2. The CDR3 sequence is 14 residues long. Germline V lookup: CDR1 LNHDA, CDR2 SQIVND (reference sequence). J was trimmed by 4 bases and V by 5 bases; bases with no gene match: 7. The CDR3 spells CASSATGGGETQYF. The CDR3 DNA reads as TGTGCCAGTAGTGCGACTGGGGGGGGAGAGACCCAGTACTTC.

V is TRBV4-1 and J is TRBJ1-5; TRBD1 is a possible D gene (6 bases). The germline V gene has CDR1 MGHRA and CDR2 YSYEKL. V lost 0 bases, J lost 0 bases, and 12 bases lay in between. The CDR3 loop spans 17 amino acids. The DNA for the CDR3 is TGCGCCAGCAGCCAAGACAGGGGCGCTTATAGCAATCAGCCCCAGCATTTT. This sequence encodes CASSQDRGAYSNQPQHF.

This clone was picked up one time. Here the CDR3 DNA reads TGCGCCAGCAGCCAAGATTCGGCGGCGGTCGAGTATGGCTACACCTTC. It is translated as CASSQDSAAVEYGYTF. This chain uses TRBV4-3 with TRBJ1-2; D remains ambiguous. The CDR3 has 16 residues. CDR1 and CDR2 (germline): LGHNA, YSLEER. Between the trimmed V and J ends, which lost 0 bases and 5 bases, there was a span of 16 bases.

V is TRBV5-8 and J is TRBJ2-3; 15 bases match TRBD2. V dropped 4 bases and J dropped 5; count of bases not matched to a gene: 5. The CDR3 has 16 amino acids. CDR1 is SGHTS, CDR2 YDEGEE, per germline. This chain's CDR3 is CASSPGTSGGLDTQYF. The CDR3 DNA sequence: TGTGCCAGCAGCCCGGGGACTAGCGGGGGGCTAGATACGCAGTATTTT. The full variable domain, in which reference TRBV5-8 and TRBJ2-3 provide the parts outside the CDR3, is EAGVTQSPTHLIKTRGQQATLRCSPISGHTSVYWYQQALGLGLQFLLWYDEGEERNRGNFPPRFSGRQFPNYSSELNVNALELEDSALYLCASSPGTSGGLDTQYFGPGTRLTVL.

The chain has TRBV5-4 and TRBJ2-7; 9 bases fit TRBD1. There are 16 residues in the CDR3. V was clipped by 4 bases and J by 0 bases; unmatched bases: 8. CDR1 is SGHNT and CDR2 is YYREEE in the germline V gene (reference sequence). Here the CDR3 DNA reads TGTGCCAGCAGCCCGACAGGGGGACAGGGCTCCTACGAGCAGTACTTC. It codes for CASSPTGGQGSYEQYF.

The J gene is TRBJ1-4, the V gene TRBV5-1, with 12 bases matching TRBD1. Germline assignment: CDR1 SGHRS and CDR2 YFSETQ. The CDR3 runs to 15 residues. V trimming: 3 bases; J trimming: 8 bases; junction bases outside the gene matches: 5. The CDR3 sequence is CASSSRGTGGEKLFF. CDR3 nucleotide sequence: TGCGCCAGCAGCTCCAGAGGGACAGGGGGCGAAAAACTGTTTTTT. Using reference TRBV5-1 and TRBJ1-4 for the parts outside the CDR3, the full variable domain is KAGVTQTPRYLIKTRGQQVTLSCSPISGHRSVSWYQQTPGQGLQFLFEYFSETQRNKGNFPGRFSGRQFSNSRSEMNVSTLELGDSALYLCASSSRGTGGEKLFFGSGTQLSVL.

This chain joins TRBV7-2 and TRBJ2-7; D perhaps matches TRBD1 (5 bases). V was clipped by 5 bases and J by 3 bases, with 17 bases between them. The germline gives CDR1 SGHTA, CDR2 FQGNSA. CDR3 length: 15 amino acids. The CDR3 loop reads CASSLMGLQIYEQYF. CDR3 nucleotides: TGTGCCAGCAGCCTCATGGGGCTCCAAATCTACGAGCAGTACTTC.

V and J are TRBV14 and TRBJ2-1; 8 bases align to TRBD2. Trimming took 4 bases from V and 3 from J; bases not matched to a gene: 2. Germline lookup yields CDR1 SGHDN and CDR2 FVKESK. CDR3 size: 14 residues. The chain's CDR3 is CASSRTSGYNEQFF. For the CDR3, the DNA is TGTGCCAGCAGCCGCACTAGCGGCTACAATGAGCAGTTCTTC.

The rearrangement links TRBV4-1 to TRBJ2-3, with 11 nucleotides matching TRBD1. V trimming: 4 bases; J trimming: 4 bases; junction bases outside the gene matches: 7. CDR3 length: 16 residues. From germline, CDR1 is MGHRA and CDR2 YSYEKL. CDR3 nucleotide sequence: TGCGCCAGCAGCCGCCCCGGGACAGGGGGTGCAGATACGCAGTATTTT. Its translation: CASSRPGTGGADTQYF.

V and J are TRBV28 and TRBJ2-1; 8 nucleotides match TRBD2. The length of the CDR3 is 15 residues. J was trimmed by 6 bases and V by 3 bases; bases with no gene match: 7. Germline V gene data show CDR1 as MDHEN and CDR2 as SYDVKM. The CDR3 region has the DNA TGTGCCAGCAGTTTGGCGCCGGGGGGGCTCAATGAGCAGTTCTTC. This gives the protein CASSLAPGGLNEQFF.

The rearrangement links TRBV7-8 to TRBJ2-7; D is possibly TRBD2 (5 bases). CDR3 size: 14 residues. Looked up from germline, CDR1 is SGHVS and CDR2 is FQNEAQ. V lost 7 bases and J 6 bases, leaving 19 bases between the germline ends. The CDR3 region is CASNPRTGDSEQYF. The CDR3 DNA is TGTGCCAGCAACCCACGGACCGGGGATAGCGAGCAGTACTTC.

The table lists this clone with a few counts. This sequence joins TRBV9 and TRBJ1-2; 8 bases are shared with TRBD1. CDR3 length: 14 amino acids. The germline gives CDR1 SGDLS, CDR2 YYNGEE. Trimming cost V 0 bases and J 2 bases; bases outside gene matches: 0. This CDR3 reads CASSVGQGNYGYTF. The CDR3 DNA reads as TGTGCCAGCAGCGTAGGACAGGGGAACTATGGCTACACCTTC.

This clone has only a few counts. This chain connects TRBV28 to TRBJ2-3, with D perhaps TRBD1 (6 bases). CDR1 and CDR2 from the germline V gene are MDHEN and SYDVKM. V shed 3 bases and J shed 4 bases, with 11 bases lying between them. The CDR3 is made up of 14 amino acids. CDR3 amino acids: CASSFHQGPDTQYF. CDR3 nucleotides: TGTGCCAGCAGTTTCCATCAGGGGCCAGATACGCAGTATTTT. Variable domain in full (rest from reference TRBV28 and TRBJ2-3): DVKVTQSSRYLVKRTGEKVFLECVQDMDHENMFWYRQDPGLGLRLIYFSYDVKMKEKGDIPEGYSVSREKKERFSLILESASTNQTSMYLCASSFHQGPDTQYFGPGTRLTVL.

The chain employs TRBV27 and TRBJ2-5; TRBD2 matches 12 bases. After removal of 6 bases from V and 2 bases from J, the junction contained 7 bases not matched to a gene. This CDR3 has 16 residues. Germline-derived CDR1 and CDR2 are MNHEY and SMNVEV (reference sequence). The chain's CDR3 is CASRPRTSGIQETQYF. The DNA of the CDR3 is TGTGCCAGCAGACCCAGGACTAGCGGGATACAAGAGACCCAGTACTTC.

The chain joins TRBV10-3 to TRBJ2-5; 13 bases are a match to TRBD2. This CDR3 spans 14 amino acids. Germline CDR1 ENHRY, CDR2 SYGVKD. J gave up 2 bases and V 10 bases, and 4 bases lay outside the gene matches. The CDR3 reads CASGTSGEQETQYF. CDR3 coding DNA: TGTGCCAGCGGGACTAGCGGGGAACAAGAGACCCAGTACTTC.